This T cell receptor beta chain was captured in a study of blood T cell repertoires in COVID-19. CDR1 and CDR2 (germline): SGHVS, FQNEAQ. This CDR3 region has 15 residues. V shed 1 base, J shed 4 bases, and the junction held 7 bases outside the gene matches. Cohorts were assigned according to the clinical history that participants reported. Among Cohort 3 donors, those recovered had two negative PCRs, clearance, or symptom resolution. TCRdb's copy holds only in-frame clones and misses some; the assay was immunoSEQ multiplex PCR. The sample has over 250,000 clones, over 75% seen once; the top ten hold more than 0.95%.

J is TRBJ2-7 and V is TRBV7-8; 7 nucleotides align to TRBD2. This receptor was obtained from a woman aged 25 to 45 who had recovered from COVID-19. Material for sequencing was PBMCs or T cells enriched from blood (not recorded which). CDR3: CASSLGRDYEYEQYF. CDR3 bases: TGTGCCAGCAGCTTAGGCCGGGACTATGAGTACGAGCAGTACTTC. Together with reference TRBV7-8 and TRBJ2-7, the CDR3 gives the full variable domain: GAGVSQSPRYKVAKRGQDVALRCDPISGHVSLFWYQQALGQGPEFLTYFQNEAQLDKSGLPSDRFFAERPEGSVSTLKIQRTQQEDSAVYLCASSLGRDYEYEQYFGPGTRLTVT.